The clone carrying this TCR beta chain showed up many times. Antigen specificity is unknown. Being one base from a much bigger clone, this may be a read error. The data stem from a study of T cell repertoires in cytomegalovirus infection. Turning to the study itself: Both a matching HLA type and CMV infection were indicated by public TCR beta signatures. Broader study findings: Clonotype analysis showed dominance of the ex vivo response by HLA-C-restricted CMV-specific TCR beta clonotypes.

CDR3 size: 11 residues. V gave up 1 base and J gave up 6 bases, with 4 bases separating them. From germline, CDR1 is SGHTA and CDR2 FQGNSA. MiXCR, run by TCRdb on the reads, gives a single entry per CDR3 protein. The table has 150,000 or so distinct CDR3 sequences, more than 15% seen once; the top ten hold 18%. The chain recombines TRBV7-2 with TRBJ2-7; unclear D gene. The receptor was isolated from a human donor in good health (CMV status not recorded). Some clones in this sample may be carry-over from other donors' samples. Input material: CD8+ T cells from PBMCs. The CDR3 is CASSLGVEQYF. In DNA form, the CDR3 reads TGTGCCAGCAGCTTAGGCGTCGAGCAGTACTTC.